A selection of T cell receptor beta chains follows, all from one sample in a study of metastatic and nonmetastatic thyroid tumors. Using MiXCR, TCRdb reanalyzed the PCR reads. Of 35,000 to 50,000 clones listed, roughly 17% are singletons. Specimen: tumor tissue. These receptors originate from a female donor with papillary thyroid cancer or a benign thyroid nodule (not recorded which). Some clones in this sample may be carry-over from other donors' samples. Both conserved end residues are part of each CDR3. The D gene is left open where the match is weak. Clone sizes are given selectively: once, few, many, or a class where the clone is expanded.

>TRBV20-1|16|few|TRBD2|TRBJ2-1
CSAHRLAGPSYNEQFF
TGCAGTGCTCATCGTCTAGCGGGTCCCTCCTACAATGAGCAGTTCTTC
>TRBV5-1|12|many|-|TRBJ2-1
CASSIRTNEQFF
TGCGCCAGCAGCATCCGCACCAATGAGCAGTTCTTC
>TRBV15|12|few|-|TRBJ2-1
CATSPTVDKQFF
TGTGCCACCAGCCCGACAGTGGATAAGCAGTTCTTC
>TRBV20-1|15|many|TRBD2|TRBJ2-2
CSARKTAGVVGELFF
TGCAGTGCTAGAAAGACAGCGGGAGTGGTCGGGGAGCTGTTTTTT
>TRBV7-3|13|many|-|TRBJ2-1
CASSFSRNNEQFF
TGTGCCAGCAGCTTCTCTAGAAACAATGAGCAGTTCTTC
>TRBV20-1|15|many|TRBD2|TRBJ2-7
CSAGGTSGSKYEQYF
TGCAGTGCAGGGGGGACTAGCGGGAGTAAGTACGAGCAGTACTTC
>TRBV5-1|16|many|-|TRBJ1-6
CASSLDWTANNSPLHF
TGCGCCAGCAGCTTGGACTGGACAGCTAATAATTCACCCCTCCACTTT
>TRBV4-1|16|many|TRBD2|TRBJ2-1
CASSQESASGYNEQFF
TGCGCCAGCAGCCAAGAATCGGCTAGCGGATACAATGAGCAGTTCTTC
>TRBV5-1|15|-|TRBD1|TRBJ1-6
CASSPWTGGNSPLHF
TGCGCCAGCAGCCCATGGACAGGGGGTAATTCACCCCTCCACTTT
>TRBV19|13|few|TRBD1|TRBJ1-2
CASSPQGANGYTF
TGTGCCAGTAGTCCACAGGGGGCAAATGGCTACACCTTC
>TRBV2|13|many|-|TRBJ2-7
CASSANRGGEQYF
TGTGCCAGCAGTGCTAACAGGGGGGGGGAGCAGTACTTC
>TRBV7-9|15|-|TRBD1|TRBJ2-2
CASTSRTGNTGELFF
TGTGCCAGCACCTCCCGGACAGGGAACACCGGGGAGCTTTTTTTT
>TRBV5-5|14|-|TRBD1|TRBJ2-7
CASSPGGLAYEQYF
TGTGCCAGCAGCCCAGGGGGCCTCGCCTACGAGCAGTACTTC
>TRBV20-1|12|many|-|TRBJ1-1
CSANRQYDEAFF
TGCAGTGCTAACCGACAATATGATGAAGCTTTCTTT
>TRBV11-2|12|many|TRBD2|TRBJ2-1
CASSTGGTSPFF
TGTGCCAGCTCTACAGGCGGGACTAGCCCGTTCTTC
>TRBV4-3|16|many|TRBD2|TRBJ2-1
CASSQDSAGVYNEQFF
TGCGCCAGCAGCCAAGATTCAGCGGGGGTTTACAATGAGCAGTTCTTC
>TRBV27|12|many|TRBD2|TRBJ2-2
CASSAGGGELFF
TGTGCCAGCAGCGCGGGGGGCGGGGAGCTGTTTTTT
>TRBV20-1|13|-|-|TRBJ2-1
CSARAQFDNEQFF
TGCAGTGCTAGAGCACAGTTCGACAATGAGCAGTTCTTC
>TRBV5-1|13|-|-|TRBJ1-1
CASSGGENTEAFF
TGCGCCAGCTCTGGAGGAGAGAACACTGAAGCTTTCTTT
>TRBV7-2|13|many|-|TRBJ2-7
CASSFTPSYEQYF
TGTGCCAGCAGCTTTACGCCGTCCTACGAGCAGTACTTC
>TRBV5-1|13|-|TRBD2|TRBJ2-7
CASRASGTGENYF
TGCGCGAGCAGGGCTAGCGGGACGGGTGAGAACTACTTC
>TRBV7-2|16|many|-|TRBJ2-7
CASSLTPGLGAYEQYF
TGTGCCAGCAGCTTAACGCCGGGCCTGGGAGCCTACGAGCAGTACTTC
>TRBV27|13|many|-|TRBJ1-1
CASSAREGTEAFF
TGTGCCAGCAGTGCGCGAGAGGGCACTGAAGCTTTCTTT
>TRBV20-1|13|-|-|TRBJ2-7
CSARLESSYEQYF
TGCAGTGCCAGACTAGAGAGCTCCTACGAGCAGTACTTC
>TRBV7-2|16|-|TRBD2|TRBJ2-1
CASSLALAGGRNEQFF
TGTGCCAGCAGCTTAGCCCTAGCGGGAGGGAGGAATGAGCAGTTCTTC
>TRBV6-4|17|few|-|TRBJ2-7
CASSEVVIGQGGDEQYF
TGTGCCAGCAGTGAAGTTGTAATAGGGCAGGGGGGGGACGAGCAGTACTTC
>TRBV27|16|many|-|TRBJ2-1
CASSPPQGEVGNEQFF
TGTGCCAGCAGTCCACCACAGGGAGAGGTTGGTAATGAGCAGTTCTTC
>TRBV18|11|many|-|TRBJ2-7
CASSPGDEQYF
TGTGCCAGCTCACCAGGGGACGAGCAGTACTTC
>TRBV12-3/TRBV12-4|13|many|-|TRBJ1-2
CASSPPGNYGYTF
TGTGCCAGCAGCCCCCCCGGAAACTATGGCTACACCTTC
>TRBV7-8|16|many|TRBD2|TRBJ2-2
CASSSPGTNRFGELFF
TGTGCCAGCAGCTCCCCAGGGACTAACCGGTTCGGGGAGCTGTTTTTT
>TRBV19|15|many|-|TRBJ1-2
CASSRSGPTLYGYTF
TGTGCCAGTAGTAGGAGCGGGCCTACACTCTATGGCTACACCTTC
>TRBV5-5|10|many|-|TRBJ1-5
CASSLQPQHF
TGTGCCAGCAGCTTGCAGCCCCAGCATTTT
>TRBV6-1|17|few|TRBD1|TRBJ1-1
CASSTDRGRRVNTEAFF
TGTGCCAGCAGTACAGACAGGGGGAGGCGGGTGAACACTGAAGCTTTCTTT
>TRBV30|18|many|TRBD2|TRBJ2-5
CAWRNGGTSGRFSETQYF
TGTGCCTGGAGGAACGGCGGAACTAGCGGGAGATTCTCGGAGACCCAGTACTTC
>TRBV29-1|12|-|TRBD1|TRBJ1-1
CSVRTGDTEAFF
TGCAGCGTGCGGACAGGGGACACTGAAGCTTTCTTT
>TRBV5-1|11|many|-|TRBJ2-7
CASSLRSEQYF
TGCGCCAGCAGCCTTCGGAGCGAGCAGTACTTC
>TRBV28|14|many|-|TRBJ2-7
CASSFRGLFYEQYF
TGTGCCAGCAGTTTTCGGGGACTTTTTTACGAGCAGTACTTC